The 26 T cell receptor beta chains below all came from one sample that was sequenced in a study of OX40 agonist ivuxolimab in advanced cancers. Sequencing was performed with immunoSEQ multiplex PCR; in TCRdb, only in-frame clones are kept and a portion is missing. The repertoire consists of some 80,000 clones, with over 70% occurring once and the leading ten covering less than 0.7%. The sequencing used CD4+ or CD8+ T cells sorted from blood, collected in a trial of the OX40 agonist ivuxolimab. The receptors were gathered from an adult with an advanced solid tumor such as melanoma, head and neck, liver or kidney cancer.

The chain links TRBV5-1 to TRBJ2-3; TRBD1 is a possible D gene (5 bases). The CDR3 contains 14 residues. Germline-derived CDR1 and CDR2 are SGHRS and YFSETQ. V was shortened by 0 bases and J by 3 bases, with 8 bases between the two germline ends. The chain's CDR3 is CASSLGGRTDTQYF. CDR3 bases: TGCGCCAGCAGCTTGGGGGGCCGGACAGATACGCAGTATTTT.

V gene TRBV20-1 combines with J gene TRBJ2-1; no firm D call. Germline V gene sequence: CDR1 DFQATT, CDR2 SNEGSKA (reference sequence). This CDR3 spans 11 amino acids. V was pared by 3 bases and J by 6 bases, with 6 bases between. This CDR3 reads CSASGSNEQFF. The CDR3 coding sequence is TGCAGTGCTAGCGGCAGCAATGAGCAGTTCTTC.

The chain combines TRBV4-3 with TRBJ2-1; D unresolved. Between the trimmed V and J ends, which lost 1 base and 9 bases, there was a span of 10 bases. Germline values: CDR1 LGHNA, CDR2 YSLEER. The CDR3 sequence is 13 residues long. DNA for the CDR3: TGCGCCAGCAGCCAAGCGTGGCTCCTTGAGCAGTTCTTC. The encoded protein is CASSQAWLLEQFF.

The gene calls are TRBV7-2 and TRBJ2-5, with TRBD1 matching 8 bases. The CDR3 runs 14 residues. Germline lookup yields CDR1 SGHTA and CDR2 FQGNSA. V lost 1 base and J lost 6; bases outside the gene matches: 4. In DNA, the CDR3 is TGTGCCAGCAGCTTAGGTTGGACAGGGAAGACCCAGTACTTC. Its translation: CASSLGWTGKTQYF.

This clone was found a few times. The rearrangement links TRBV12-5 to TRBJ2-5, with 11 bases identical to TRBD2. The V gene's germline CDR1 is LGHNT and CDR2 FRNRAP. The CDR3 is 16 amino acids. J lost 4 bases, V lost 0 bases, and 4 bases had no gene match. The CDR3 here is CASGLVLAGVGETQYF. CDR3 bases: TGTGCTAGTGGTTTGGTACTAGCGGGAGTGGGAGAGACCCAGTACTTC.

The V and J genes are TRBV19 and TRBJ1-5; weak D call: TRBD1 (6 bases). CDR3 length equals 17 residues. V lost 0 bases and J lost 7, with 19 bases in between. Germline V CDR1 and CDR2: LNHDA, SQIVND (reference sequence). For the CDR3, the DNA is TGTGCCAGTAGTATAGATCGATCCGCAGGGGTCGGGCAGCCCCAGCATTTT. The encoded protein is CASSIDRSAGVGQPQHF.

This chain links TRBV19 with TRBJ1-1, with 8 bases matching TRBD1. The CDR3 loop spans 15 amino acids. V was pared by 7 bases and J by 1 base, with 8 bases of the junction left unmatched. Germline V gene lookup returns CDR1 LNHDA and CDR2 SQIVND (reference sequence). The CDR3 DNA sequence: TGTGCCAGTACCCATGACAGGGGCGAGAACACTGAAGCTTTCTTT. Protein: CASTHDRGENTEAFF.

As regards this clone: Other DNA sequences in the sample encode the same CDR3. J is TRBJ1-5 and V is TRBV25-1, with unresolved D. V lost 4 bases and J 5 bases, leaving 12 bases between the germline ends. The CDR3 is made up of 14 amino acids. CDR1 and CDR2 (germline): MGHDK, SYGVNS. DNA for the CDR3: TGTGCCAGCAGTGGTCCACAGCGACATCAGCCCCAGCATTTT. It translates to CASSGPQRHQPQHF.

CDR3 loop: CASSSNRGSSPLHF. In DNA, the CDR3 is TGTGCCAGCAGCTCAAACAGGGGATCTTCACCCCTCCACTTT. This chain links TRBV7-8 with TRBJ1-6, with 7 bases fitting TRBD1. The CDR3 is made up of 14 amino acids. Germline V gives CDR1 SGHVS, CDR2 FQNEAQ. Losses at the gene ends were 4 bases for V and 9 bases for J; bases not matched to a gene: 6.

CDR3 DNA sequence: TGTGCCAGCAGCTTTACGGGGGGGCGCTTGAATGAGCAGTTCTTC. This translates into CASSFTGGRLNEQFF. The V call is TRBV11-2, the J call TRBJ2-1; TRBD2 aligns across 8 bases. The CDR3 spans 15 residues. The ends lost 3 bases at V and 7 bases at J; junction bases unmatched: 8. The germline V gene encodes CDR1 SGHAT and CDR2 FQNNGV.

The count of this clone is one. This rearrangement joins TRBV10-3 to TRBJ1-4, with a tentative D call TRBD1 (5 bases). This CDR3 is 13 amino acids long. Germline CDR1 ENHRY, CDR2 SYGVKD. V was cut by 3 bases and J by 8 bases, with 10 bases left in between. CDR3 residues: CAISDRDGEKLFF. As DNA, the CDR3 is TGTGCCATCAGTGACAGGGACGGGGAAAAACTGTTTTTT.

V usage is TRBV5-1 and J usage is TRBJ2-1; D uncertain. The CDR3 spans 8 residues. V was shortened by 8 bases and J by 13 bases, with 7 bases between the two germline ends. Per germline, CDR1 SGHRS and CDR2 YFSETQ. The CDR3 here is CARAEQFF. For the CDR3, the DNA is TGCGCCAGGGCCGAACAGTTCTTC.

The chain joins TRBV5-1 to TRBJ2-7, with TRBD1 identical over 10 bases. V was pared by 4 bases and J by 2 bases, with 15 bases of the junction left unmatched. CDR3 size: 18 residues. Per germline, CDR1 SGHRS and CDR2 YFSETQ. The CDR3 loop is CASSPDRGPPGGAYEQYF. CDR3 sequence (DNA): TGCGCCAGCAGCCCCGACAGGGGGCCTCCAGGAGGGGCCTACGAGCAGTACTTC. Based on the CDR3 plus reference TRBV5-1 and TRBJ2-7, the full variable domain is KAGVTQTPRYLIKTRGQQVTLSCSPISGHRSVSWYQQTPGQGLQFLFEYFSETQRNKGNFPGRFSGRQFSNSRSEMNVSTLELGDSALYLCASSPDRGPPGGAYEQYFGPGTRLTVT.

The V call is TRBV7-2, the J call TRBJ2-2, with D possibly called TRBD1 or TRBD2 (5 bases each). The CDR3 length is 16 residues. Trimming pared 4 bases from V and 1 base from J, leaving 13 bases between. The germline V gene has CDR1 SGHTA and CDR2 FQGNSA. The chain's CDR3 is CASSSDPGRNTGELFF. CDR3 DNA: TGTGCCAGCAGCTCCGACCCGGGACGGAACACCGGGGAGCTGTTTTTT.

This chain links TRBV27 with TRBJ2-1, with a possible D match to TRBD1 (6 bases). Between the trimmed V and J ends, which lost 2 bases and 7 bases, there was a span of 12 bases. The CDR3 totals 14 residues. CDR1 is MNHEY and CDR2 is SMNVEV in the germline V gene (reference sequence). The CDR3 sequence is CASSLRDKKNEQFF. The CDR3 DNA is TGTGCCAGCAGTTTACGGGACAAGAAAAATGAGCAGTTCTTC.

The gene calls are TRBV2 and TRBJ1-4; perhaps TRBD1 as D (5 bases). Germline values: CDR1 SNHLY, CDR2 FYNNEI. Trimming shortened V by 3 bases and J by 8 bases, and 13 bases separated the two germline ends. The CDR3 sequence is 14 residues long. CDR3: CASSDTGGSEKLFF. Written as DNA, the CDR3 is TGTGCCAGCAGTGATACCGGGGGAAGCGAAAAACTGTTTTTT.

V is TRBV4-2 and J is TRBJ2-5, with TRBD1 matching 7 bases. The CDR3 covers 15 residues. The germline V gene has CDR1 LGHNA and CDR2 YNFKEQ. The J segment lost 5 bases and the V segment lost 1 base, leaving 7 bases of the junction unmatched. In DNA form, the CDR3 reads TGTGCCAGCAGCCAAGTCGGTAGGGGGCAGGAGACCCAGTACTTC. This codes for CASSQVGRGQETQYF.

The chain recombines TRBV18 with TRBJ2-5; D may correspond to TRBD1 or TRBD2 (5 bases each). Per germline, CDR1 KGHSH and CDR2 LQKENI. There are 13 residues in the CDR3. The V end was cut by 1 base, the J end by 5 bases, with 8 bases between. The CDR3 protein is CASSPRWGETQYF. The CDR3 bases are TGTGCCAGCTCACCACGCTGGGGGGAGACCCAGTACTTC.

As to this clone: Without the conserved terminal phenylalanine or tryptophan, this CDR3 likely stems from a read error. No DNA is shown, since the ends of the CDR3 on it are uncertain; the CDR3 is the one TCRdb lists. This chain uses TRBV7-2 with TRBJ2-7. The CDR3 is 9 amino acids in total, end residues counted. Germline V gene sequence: CDR1 SGHTA, CDR2 FQGNSA. The CDR3 loop reads CASNRGPGL.

J is TRBJ2-7 and V is TRBV5-1; D not certain. CDR3 size: 16 residues. V lost 0 bases, J lost 6 bases, and 19 bases lay in between. Germline values: CDR1 SGHRS, CDR2 YFSETQ. The CDR3 is CASSLDELSRIREQYF. The CDR3 bases are TGCGCCAGCAGCTTGGATGAACTGTCCAGAATTCGCGAGCAGTACTTC.

V is TRBV10-1 and J is TRBJ2-5, with 9 bases fitting TRBD2. The CDR3 sequence is 15 residues long. Trimming cost V 2 bases and J 5 bases; bases outside gene matches: 6. The germline V gene has CDR1 WNHNN and CDR2 SYGVQD (reference sequence). The CDR3 region has the DNA TGCGCCAGCAGTGAGGGGGGGAGCGGGAGGGAGACCCAGTACTTC. It yields the protein CASSEGGSGRETQYF.

The rearrangement links TRBV13 to TRBJ2-7, with D perhaps matching TRBD2 (5 bases). V was clipped by 2 bases and J by 3 bases, with 5 bases between them. The CDR3 sequence is 12 residues long. The germline V gene has CDR1 PRHDT and CDR2 FYEKMQ (reference sequence). CDR3 sequence: CASSLRGYEQYF. CDR3 DNA: TGTGCCAGCAGCTTACGGGGCTACGAGCAGTACTTC. The full variable domain, its missing parts supplied by reference TRBV13 and TRBJ2-7, is AAGVIQSPRHLIKEKRETATLKCYPIPRHDTVYWYQQGPGQDPQFLISFYEKMQSDKGSIPDRFSAQQFSDYHSELNMSSLELGDSALYFCASSLRGYEQYFGPGTRLTVT.

V gene TRBV5-1 combines with J gene TRBJ1-4, with D possibly TRBD1 on 6 matching bases. CDR3 length: 13 residues. V was shortened by 4 bases and J by 6 bases, with 10 bases between the two germline ends. CDR1 is SGHRS, CDR2 YFSETQ, per germline. The CDR3 spells CASSTQGDEKLFF. The CDR3 DNA reads TGCGCCAGCAGCACACAGGGCGATGAAAAACTGTTTTTT. Drawing the rest from reference TRBV5-1 and TRBJ1-4, the complete variable domain is KAGVTQTPRYLIKTRGQQVTLSCSPISGHRSVSWYQQTPGQGLQFLFEYFSETQRNKGNFPGRFSGRQFSNSRSEMNVSTLELGDSALYLCASSTQGDEKLFFGSGTQLSVL.

This chain connects TRBV6-5 to TRBJ2-2; D is ambiguous. Germline V CDR1 and CDR2: MNHEY, SVGAGI. The ends were cut back, 0 bases at V and 4 bases at J, with 9 bases in the middle. This CDR3 is 15 amino acids long. In nucleotides, the CDR3 is TGTGCCAGCAGTTACTCGCGGCAGCTCACCGGGGAGCTGTTTTTT. It specifies CASSYSRQLTGELFF.

CDR3 residues: CASSLIGGAPNQPQHF. In nucleotides, the CDR3 is TGTGCCAGCAGCTTAATAGGGGGCGCCCCCAATCAGCCCCAGCATTTT. This chain uses TRBV7-4 with TRBJ1-5, with TRBD1 identical over 7 bases. Germline lookup yields CDR1 SGHVT and CDR2 SQSDAQ. V gave up 2 bases and J gave up 3 bases; unmatched junction bases: 7. The CDR3 is 16 amino acids. The variable domain in full, completed from reference TRBV7-4 and TRBJ1-5, reads GAGVSQSPRYKVAKRGRDVALRCDSISGHVTLYWYRQTLGQGSEVLTYSQSDAQRDKSGRPSGRFSAERPERSVSTLKIQRTEQGDSAVYLCASSLIGGAPNQPQHFGDGTRLSIL.

The rearrangement links TRBV19 to TRBJ2-1; 8 nucleotides agree with TRBD2. The CDR3 is 17 residues long. Germline lookup yields CDR1 LNHDA and CDR2 SQIVND (reference sequence). V was pared by 5 bases and J by 4 bases, with 13 bases of the junction left unmatched. The CDR3 DNA reads TGTGCCAGTAGTCCCACCGCTGGCGGGGGGCCTTACAATGAGCAGTTCTTC. It codes for CASSPTAGGGPYNEQFF.